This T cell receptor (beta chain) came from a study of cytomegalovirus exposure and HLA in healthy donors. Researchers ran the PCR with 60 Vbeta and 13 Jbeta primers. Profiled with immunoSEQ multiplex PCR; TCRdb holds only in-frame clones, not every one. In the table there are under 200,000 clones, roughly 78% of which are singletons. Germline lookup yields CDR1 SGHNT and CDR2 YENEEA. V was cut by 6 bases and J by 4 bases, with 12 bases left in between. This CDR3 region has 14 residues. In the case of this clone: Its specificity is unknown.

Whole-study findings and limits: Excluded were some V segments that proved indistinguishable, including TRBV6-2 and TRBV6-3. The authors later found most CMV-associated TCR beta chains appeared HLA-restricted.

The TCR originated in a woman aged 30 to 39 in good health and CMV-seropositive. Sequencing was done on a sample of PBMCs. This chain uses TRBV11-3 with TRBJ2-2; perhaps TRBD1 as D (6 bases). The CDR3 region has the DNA TGTGCCAGCAGGTTGGGGGCCGGCACCGGGGAGCTGTTTTTT. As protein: CASRLGAGTGELFF.